The clone carrying this T cell receptor (beta chain) was detected a few times. Antigen unknown. The data stem from a study of T-cell reconstitution after alpha-beta-depleted transplantation in children. Study-level results: Most T-cell counts and diversity one year after the transplant came from T cells that were newly produced. Reportedly, only several hundred clones from non-depleted graft cells drove alpha-beta T-cell counts at about two months.

Unique molecular identifiers were built into the TCRbeta library. One entry per CDR3 protein results from TCRdb running MiXCR on the PCR reads. Counted here are 500,000 or so distinct CDR3 sequences, more than 9.5% occurring once; the ten biggest clones make up about 14%. This CDR3 comprises 17 residues. Trimming cost V 1 base and J 2 bases, with 14 bases left between them. V is TRBV12-3 or TRBV12-4 and J is TRBJ1-4, with D hard to call. The clonotype comes from a female patient aged 2 to 10 who had a stem cell transplant for aplastic anemia, so the T cells may come from the graft donor. The specimen was PBMCs, mostly from graft donor cells, collected 180 days after TCRalphabeta/CD19-depleted stem cell transplant. In nucleotides, the CDR3 is TGTGCCAGCAGTTTAGGACTTCGCTTAGATACTAATGAAAAACTGTTTTTT. Translating gives CASSLGLRLDTNEKLFF.